This T cell receptor (beta chain) came from a study of cytomegalovirus exposure and HLA in healthy donors. Study summary: Among the approximately 370 donors who were genotyped, about 84% fell in the genetic ancestry cluster that is associated with self-reported Caucasian donors. The study, taken as a whole, reports: A later analysis linked around 15,000 TCR beta sequences to HLA alleles at 0.05 false discovery rate.

V gave up 1 base and J gave up 7 bases; unmatched junction bases: 5. Germline V gene sequence: CDR1 LNHDA, CDR2 SQIVND (reference sequence). The CDR3 has 15 amino acids. This PCR relied on a set of 60 Vbeta primers and 13 Jbeta primers. Data came from immunoSEQ multiplex PCR; TCRdb stores just in-frame clones and leaves some out. Here the sample spans 200,000 to 250,000 clones, about 81% being singletons. Regarding this clone: The antigen remains undetermined.

The receptor was isolated from a woman aged 40 to 50 in good health and CMV-seronegative. The genes are TRBV19 and TRBJ2-1; TRBD2 aligns across 9 bases. The sequenced sample was PBMCs. CDR3 loop: CASSIGAGGLNEQFF. The DNA for the CDR3 is TGTGCCAGTAGTATAGGAGCGGGAGGATTAAATGAGCAGTTCTTC.